This T cell receptor beta chain was profiled in a study of control samples from healthy donors and cancer patients. Method: immunoSEQ multiplex PCR; TCRdb's copy keeps in-frame clones and lacks some. Of around 120,000 clones detected, approximately 90% appear once; the ten largest clones hold around 1.2%. The V gene lost 4 bases and the J gene lost 6 bases, with 16 bases spanning the gap. The CDR3 consists of 14 residues. From germline, CDR1 is MGHRA and CDR2 YSYEKL. This clone occurred once. This clonotype originated in a woman in her forties or fifties with colorectal cancer. Specimen: PBMCs. The chain combines TRBV4-1 with TRBJ2-7; D is unclear. The CDR3 region is CASSRGPGAPEQYF. For the CDR3, the DNA is TGCGCCAGCAGCCGGGGTCCCGGAGCTCCCGAGCAGTACTTC.